These 30 T cell receptor beta chains share one sample of origin, sequenced in a study of CD8+ T cells in alopecia areata. Extracted from the samples, RNA was reverse transcribed into cDNA to serve as the sequencing template. Measured with immunoSEQ multiplex PCR; TCRdb has only the in-frame clones, and not every one. The profile shows around 120,000 clones, over 60% of them singletons. The material sequenced was CD4+ T cells sorted from blood. The source is a human donor in good health.

V gene TRBV29-1 combines with J gene TRBJ2-7; D is undetermined. The germline V gene encodes CDR1 SQVTM and CDR2 ANQGSEA. This CDR3 comprises 13 residues. Trimming took off 4 bases at V and 0 bases at J, with 10 bases between the two ends. As DNA, the CDR3 is TGCAGCGTTGTGGAGAGGTCCTCCTACGAGCAGTACTTC. Translating gives CSVVERSSYEQYF.

V and J are TRBV30 and TRBJ1-2; a weak D match, TRBD1 (6 bases). Germline CDR1 and CDR2: GTSNPN and SVGIG (reference sequence). Trimming removed 4 bases from V and 1 base from J, with 13 bases in between. The CDR3 has 14 residues. The CDR3 region has the DNA TGTGCCTGGAACCCGCGGGGGCGTAACTATGGCTACACCTTC. Its protein is CAWNPRGRNYGYTF.

There are a few counts of this clone. V and J are TRBV29-1 and TRBJ1-1; the D gene is possibly TRBD1 (6 bases). The germline CDR1 and CDR2 sequences are SQVTM and ANQGSEA. Trimming shortened V by 6 bases and J by 3 bases, and 17 bases separated the two germline ends. The CDR3 consists of 14 residues. The CDR3 nucleotides read TGCAGCGTGGCCGGACAGCCGGCGGACACTGAAGCTTTCTTT. This codes for CSVAGQPADTEAFF.

In this sample, this clone turned up a few times. The rearrangement uses TRBV27 and TRBJ1-1; tentatively, D is TRBD1 (5 bases). V was pared by 5 bases and J by 5 bases, with 24 bases between. Per the germline V gene, CDR1 is MNHEY and CDR2 is SMNVEV (reference sequence). The CDR3 is 17 amino acids. The CDR3, as DNA: TGTGCCAGCAGTCCCCGAGGGGCAGTAAGAACGAGGACTGAAGCTTTCTTT. Its translation is CASSPRGAVRTRTEAFF.

This clone appeared a few times. The rearrangement joins TRBV23-1 to TRBJ1-1, with D uncertain. TRBV23-1 is reported as an ORF; its role is uncertain. V lost 3 bases to trimming and J lost 0 bases, with 11 bases between them. The CDR3 has 15 amino acids. The CDR3 DNA follows: TGCGCCAGCAGTCACAAGACAACCTTGAACACTGAAGCTTTCTTT. Protein product: CASSHKTTLNTEAFF.

The J gene is TRBJ2-7, the V gene TRBV15, with 12 positions matching TRBD1. The CDR3 is 15 residues long. The germline gives CDR1 LNHNV, CDR2 YYDKDF (reference sequence). The V segment lost 5 bases and the J segment 7 bases; nucleotides outside the gene matches: 9. The CDR3, as DNA: TGTGCCACCAGCGGATTGGGACAGGGGGCACGGGAGCAGTACTTC. Translated: CATSGLGQGAREQYF.

Only a few counts were recorded for this clone. V usage is TRBV5-4 and J usage is TRBJ1-2; D is uncertain. The V end lost 0 bases, the J end lost 6 bases, and 12 bases lay between the germline ends. This CDR3 comprises 14 residues. CDR1 and CDR2 (germline): SGHNT, YYREEE (reference sequence). The CDR3 region has the DNA TGTGCCAGCAGCTTGGCGGCGGGTAATAATGGCTACACCTTC. Amino acids: CASSLAAGNNGYTF. Drawing the rest from reference TRBV5-4 and TRBJ1-2, the complete variable domain is ETGVTQSPTHLIKTRGQQVTLRCSSQSGHNTVSWYQQALGQGPQFIFQYYREEENGRGNFPPRFSGLQFPNYSSELNVNALELDDSALYLCASSLAAGNNGYTFGSGTRLTVV.

The genes are TRBV25-1 and TRBJ1-6; TRBD1 matches 8 bases. The CDR3 sequence is 15 residues long. The germline CDR1 and CDR2 sequences are MGHDK and SYGVNS. The trim removed 1 base at V and 7 bases at J, leaving 3 bases unmatched. The CDR3 here is CASSEFGQGNSPLHF. CDR3 sequence (DNA): TGTGCCAGCAGTGAATTTGGACAGGGCAATTCACCCCTCCACTTT.

This chain joins TRBV11-2 and TRBJ2-5; 9 positions agree with TRBD1. CDR3 length: 13 amino acids. Losses at the gene ends were 7 bases for V and 1 base for J; bases not matched to a gene: 1. Germline V gene sequence: CDR1 SGHAT, CDR2 FQNNGV. The CDR3 coding sequence is TGTGCCAGCAAACAGGGGGCCCAAGAGACCCAGTACTTC. This sequence encodes CASKQGAQETQYF.

V gene TRBV29-1 combines with J gene TRBJ2-6; TRBD1 matches 7 bases. Unmatched junction bases numbered 9, after V lost 4 bases and J lost 3 bases. CDR1 is SQVTM, CDR2 ANQGSEA, per germline. The length of the CDR3 is 16 residues. This CDR3 is CSVGGQDSGGANVLTF. CDR3 coding DNA: TGCAGCGTTGGAGGACAGGACTCTGGTGGGGCCAACGTCCTGACTTTC.

The genes are TRBV29-1 and TRBJ2-7; D may be TRBD1 or TRBD2 (5 bases each). Germline V CDR1 and CDR2: SQVTM, ANQGSEA. Trimming pared 8 bases from V and 3 bases from J, leaving 11 bases between. The CDR3 length is 11 residues. The CDR3 spells CSWGSHYEQYF. The DNA of the CDR3 is TGCAGCTGGGGGAGCCACTACGAGCAGTACTTC.

The V call is TRBV4-2, the J call TRBJ2-3; 8 bases match TRBD2. J gave up 2 bases and V 1 base, and 5 bases lay outside the gene matches. From germline, CDR1 is LGHNA and CDR2 YNFKEQ. The CDR3 totals 16 residues. The CDR3 region is CASSQGEAGATDTQYF. CDR3 DNA sequence: TGTGCCAGCAGCCAAGGGGAAGCGGGGGCCACAGATACGCAGTATTTT.

The genes are TRBV15 and TRBJ2-5, with TRBD2 as a possible D gene (5 bases). V lost 0 bases to trimming and J lost 4 bases, with 12 bases between them. This CDR3 comprises 15 residues. Germline loops: CDR1 LNHNV, CDR2 YYDKDF (reference sequence). DNA of the CDR3: TGTGCCACCAGCAGAGATGTCGCGGCGGGAGAGACCCAGTACTTC. Encoded protein: CATSRDVAAGETQYF. The entire variable domain, with the rest obtained from reference TRBV15 and TRBJ2-5, is as follows: DAMVIQNPRYQVTQFGKPVTLSCSQTLNHNVMYWYQQKSSQAPKLLFHYYDKDFNNEADTPDNFQSRRPNTSFCFLDIRSPGLGDTAMYLCATSRDVAAGETQYFGPGTRLLVL.

The V call is TRBV29-1, the J call TRBJ2-5; TRBD1 matches at 7 bases. The ends lost 4 bases at V and 1 base at J; junction bases unmatched: 12. Germline lookup yields CDR1 SQVTM and CDR2 ANQGSEA. This CDR3 contains 16 residues. CDR3 protein: CSVGVVTGVIQETQYF. For the CDR3, the DNA is TGCAGCGTTGGGGTAGTCACAGGGGTAATCCAAGAGACCCAGTACTTC.

The chain uses TRBV5-1 and TRBJ2-7; D not certain. CDR3 length: 14 residues. The V gene lost 4 bases and the J gene lost 2 bases, with 13 bases spanning the gap. Germline loops: CDR1 SGHRS, CDR2 YFSETQ. CDR3: CASSPTGSTYEQYF. The DNA for the CDR3 is TGCGCCAGCAGCCCAACTGGATCTACCTACGAGCAGTACTTC.

The chain uses TRBV5-6 and TRBJ2-7, with D hard to call. CDR3 length: 15 amino acids. V lost 5 bases and J 3 bases, leaving 18 bases between the germline ends. Germline CDR1 SGHDT, CDR2 YYEEEE. In DNA form, the CDR3 reads TGTGCCAGCAGAGAGAACAGAGGACCTCTCTACGAGCAGTACTTC. It encodes CASRENRGPLYEQYF.

This clone has more than one count but fewer than ten. V usage is TRBV5-1 and J usage is TRBJ1-1, with D possibly being TRBD1 (5 bases). Germline values: CDR1 SGHRS, CDR2 YFSETQ. The length of the CDR3 is 14 residues. The V end lost 4 bases, the J end lost 4 bases, and 14 bases lay between the germline ends. In DNA, the CDR3 is TGCGCCAGCAGCCCAAATCCGGGGCGCACTGAAGCTTTCTTT. This gives the protein CASSPNPGRTEAFF.

The V call is TRBV29-1, the J call TRBJ2-6, with D perhaps matching TRBD2 (6 bases). Per germline, CDR1 SQVTM and CDR2 ANQGSEA. Between the trimmed V and J ends, which lost 7 bases and 0 bases, there was a span of 19 bases. There are 17 residues in the CDR3. In DNA, the CDR3 is TGCAGCGCCCGGGACTCCCAGGCGAACTCTGGGGCCAACGTCCTGACTTTC. Protein: CSARDSQANSGANVLTF.

This clone was observed once. This sequence joins TRBV4-1 and TRBJ2-5; D is uncertain. CDR3 length equals 15 residues. Germline V gene sequence: CDR1 MGHRA, CDR2 YSYEKL. V was cut by 0 bases and J by 7 bases, with 15 bases left in between. CDR3 region: CASSQEGPMGRTQYF. CDR3 coding DNA: TGCGCCAGCAGCCAAGAAGGGCCAATGGGAAGGACCCAGTACTTC.

The gene calls are TRBV29-1 and TRBJ1-2; 8 nucleotides match TRBD1. The J segment lost 6 bases and the V segment lost 5 bases, leaving 8 bases of the junction unmatched. The germline V gene has CDR1 SQVTM and CDR2 ANQGSEA. The CDR3 consists of 13 residues. CDR3 bases: TGCAGCGTTCGGCGACAGGGGCTGAATGGCTACACCTTC. Its protein product is CSVRRQGLNGYTF.

This sequence joins TRBV6-6 and TRBJ1-2; tentatively, D is TRBD1 (6 bases). In germline, CDR1 is MNHNY, CDR2 SVGAGI (reference sequence). The CDR3 consists of 16 residues. V lost 0 bases and J lost 8, with 19 bases in between. The CDR3 sequence is CASSYSSQGYDGGYTF. CDR3 DNA sequence: TGTGCCAGCAGTTACTCGTCGCAGGGGTATGACGGAGGCTACACCTTC.

The chain joins TRBV4-1 to TRBJ2-5; D is unclear. V lost 1 base to trimming and J lost 7 bases, with 7 bases between them. Germline V gene lookup returns CDR1 MGHRA and CDR2 YSYEKL. This CDR3 has 12 residues. The CDR3 sequence is CASSQVGGTQYF. The CDR3 nucleotides read TGCGCCAGCAGCCAAGTCGGTGGGACCCAGTACTTC.

This clone was seen only a few times. Other DNA sequences of this sample code for an identical CDR3. This sequence joins TRBV29-1 and TRBJ1-2; no definite D call. CDR3 length: 12 amino acids. Germline V gene sequence: CDR1 SQVTM, CDR2 ANQGSEA. V was pared by 1 base and J by 2 bases, with 5 bases between. CDR3 region: CSVEGRNYGYTF. In DNA, the CDR3 is TGCAGCGTTGAAGGACGAAACTATGGCTACACCTTC.

This clone occurred many times. V usage is TRBV2 and J usage is TRBJ1-5; D ambiguous. In germline, CDR1 is SNHLY, CDR2 FYNNEI. This CDR3 is built from 12 residues. Trimming left V 7 bases short and J 7 bases short, with 11 bases between. Written as DNA, the CDR3 is TGTGCCAGCACTACGGCGGGACAGCCCCAGCATTTT. This codes for CASTTAGQPQHF.

There are a few counts of this clone. The CDR3 nucleotides read TGTGCCAGTAGACCGGACAGCCTTATGAACACTGAAGCTTTCTTT. Encoded protein: CASRPDSLMNTEAFF. V and J are TRBV19 and TRBJ1-1, with D possibly TRBD1 on 6 matching bases. The V end was cut by 6 bases, the J end by 0 bases, with 14 bases between. From germline, CDR1 is LNHDA and CDR2 SQIVND (reference sequence). The CDR3 contains 15 residues.

The rearrangement links TRBV29-1 to TRBJ2-5; D is ambiguous. The germline CDR1 and CDR2 sequences are SQVTM and ANQGSEA. Trimming shortened V by 3 bases and J by 2 bases, and 10 bases separated the two germline ends. The CDR3 spans 13 residues. CDR3 sequence: CSVDQRPQETQYF. DNA of the CDR3: TGCAGCGTTGACCAGCGACCTCAAGAGACCCAGTACTTC.

The chain is built from TRBV6-5 and TRBJ2-2, with 10 positions matching TRBD1. The CDR3 consists of 15 residues. The germline V gene has CDR1 MNHEY and CDR2 SVGAGI. The V segment lost 1 base and the J segment 6 bases; nucleotides outside the gene matches: 2. CDR3 loop: CASSYLGTGAGELFF. In DNA, the CDR3 is TGTGCCAGCAGTTACTTGGGGACAGGGGCCGGGGAGCTGTTTTTT.

The chain links TRBV6-5 to TRBJ1-1; a weak D match, TRBD1 (5 bases). Between the trimmed V and J ends, which lost 6 bases and 6 bases, there was a span of 20 bases. Per germline, CDR1 MNHEY and CDR2 SVGAGI. The CDR3 contains 15 residues. The CDR3 DNA sequence: TGTGCCAGCAGGACCTCGGACTCCAGGGTTGCTGAAGCTTTCTTT. It is translated as CASRTSDSRVAEAFF.

The V and J genes are TRBV5-6 and TRBJ1-5, with D hard to call. Trimming cost V 4 bases and J 6 bases, with 14 bases left between them. The CDR3 totals 14 residues. Germline V lookup: CDR1 SGHDT, CDR2 YYEEEE. The CDR3 here is CASSRTQGGQPQHF. DNA for the CDR3: TGTGCCAGCAGCCGGACCCAAGGTGGTCAGCCCCAGCATTTT.

The V and J genes are TRBV29-1 and TRBJ1-1; no definite D call. Germline-derived CDR1 and CDR2 are SQVTM and ANQGSEA. Trimming removed 3 bases at V and 3 bases at J, with 11 bases between. The CDR3 runs 13 residues. CDR3 DNA: TGCAGCGTTGATCACGGGCGGGACACTGAAGCTTTCTTT. Translation gives CSVDHGRDTEAFF.